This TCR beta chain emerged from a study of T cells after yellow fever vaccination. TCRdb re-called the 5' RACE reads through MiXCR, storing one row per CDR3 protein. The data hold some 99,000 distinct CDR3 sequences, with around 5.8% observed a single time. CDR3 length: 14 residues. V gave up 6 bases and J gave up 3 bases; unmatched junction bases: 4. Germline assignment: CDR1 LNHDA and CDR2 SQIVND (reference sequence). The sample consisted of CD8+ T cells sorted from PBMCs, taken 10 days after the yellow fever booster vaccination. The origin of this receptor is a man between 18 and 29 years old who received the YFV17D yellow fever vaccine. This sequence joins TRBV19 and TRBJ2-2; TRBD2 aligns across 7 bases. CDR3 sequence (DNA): TGTGCCAGTAGGCCGGCGGGGGACACCGGGGAGCTGTTTTTT. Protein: CASRPAGDTGELFF.